This T cell receptor (beta chain) originates from a study of a mutant IDH1 vaccine in newly diagnosed glioma. Study context: It was radiotherapy, temozolomide, or both that patients received previously, with most receiving both. Overall study findings and caveats: Vaccination induced immune responses in about 93% of patients. Seemingly, top peripheral T cell clonotype changes bore no relation to pseudoprogression.

Notes on this clone: What it binds is unknown. The sample has other DNA sequences that encode this CDR3 too.

The time point here: week 11, during vaccination. All doses held 300 ug of mutant IDH1 20-mer peptide, with topical imiquimod. Profiled with immunoSEQ multiplex PCR; TCRdb holds only in-frame clones, not every one. The sample has 55,000 to 65,000 clones, roughly four fifths seen once. Germline lookup yields CDR1 SSHAT and CDR2 FNYEAQ (reference sequence). Between the trimmed V and J ends, which lost 5 bases and 3 bases, there was a span of 10 bases. This CDR3 region has 13 residues. The sequenced sample was PBMCs, obtained from a glioma patient whose treatment included an IDH1 peptide vaccine. This rearrangement joins TRBV7-7 to TRBJ2-5; possible D gene TRBD1, 6 bases. The receptor was derived from a man in his thirties or forties with glioma. The CDR3 DNA reads TGTGCCAGCAGCCTGGACAGAGAAGAGACCCAGTACTTC. It yields the protein CASSLDREETQYF.